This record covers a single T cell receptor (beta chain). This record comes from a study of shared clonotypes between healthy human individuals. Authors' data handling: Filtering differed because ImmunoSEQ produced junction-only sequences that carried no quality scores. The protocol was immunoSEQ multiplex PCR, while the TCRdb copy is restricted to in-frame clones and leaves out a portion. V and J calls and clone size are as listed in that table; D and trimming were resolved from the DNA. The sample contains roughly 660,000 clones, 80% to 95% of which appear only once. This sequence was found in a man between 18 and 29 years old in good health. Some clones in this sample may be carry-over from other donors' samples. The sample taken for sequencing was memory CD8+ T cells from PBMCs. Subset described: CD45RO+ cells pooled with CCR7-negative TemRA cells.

CDR3 coding DNA: TGTGCCAGTAGTATAGAGGGAACAGGGATATGGAACTATGGCTACACCTTC. Its translation is CASSIEGTGIWNYGYTF. The genes are TRBV19 and TRBJ1-2; perhaps TRBD1 as D (6 bases). The CDR3 covers 17 residues. Trimming left V 0 bases short and J 2 bases short, with 16 bases between. Germline CDR1 is LNHDA and CDR2 is SQIVND (reference sequence).